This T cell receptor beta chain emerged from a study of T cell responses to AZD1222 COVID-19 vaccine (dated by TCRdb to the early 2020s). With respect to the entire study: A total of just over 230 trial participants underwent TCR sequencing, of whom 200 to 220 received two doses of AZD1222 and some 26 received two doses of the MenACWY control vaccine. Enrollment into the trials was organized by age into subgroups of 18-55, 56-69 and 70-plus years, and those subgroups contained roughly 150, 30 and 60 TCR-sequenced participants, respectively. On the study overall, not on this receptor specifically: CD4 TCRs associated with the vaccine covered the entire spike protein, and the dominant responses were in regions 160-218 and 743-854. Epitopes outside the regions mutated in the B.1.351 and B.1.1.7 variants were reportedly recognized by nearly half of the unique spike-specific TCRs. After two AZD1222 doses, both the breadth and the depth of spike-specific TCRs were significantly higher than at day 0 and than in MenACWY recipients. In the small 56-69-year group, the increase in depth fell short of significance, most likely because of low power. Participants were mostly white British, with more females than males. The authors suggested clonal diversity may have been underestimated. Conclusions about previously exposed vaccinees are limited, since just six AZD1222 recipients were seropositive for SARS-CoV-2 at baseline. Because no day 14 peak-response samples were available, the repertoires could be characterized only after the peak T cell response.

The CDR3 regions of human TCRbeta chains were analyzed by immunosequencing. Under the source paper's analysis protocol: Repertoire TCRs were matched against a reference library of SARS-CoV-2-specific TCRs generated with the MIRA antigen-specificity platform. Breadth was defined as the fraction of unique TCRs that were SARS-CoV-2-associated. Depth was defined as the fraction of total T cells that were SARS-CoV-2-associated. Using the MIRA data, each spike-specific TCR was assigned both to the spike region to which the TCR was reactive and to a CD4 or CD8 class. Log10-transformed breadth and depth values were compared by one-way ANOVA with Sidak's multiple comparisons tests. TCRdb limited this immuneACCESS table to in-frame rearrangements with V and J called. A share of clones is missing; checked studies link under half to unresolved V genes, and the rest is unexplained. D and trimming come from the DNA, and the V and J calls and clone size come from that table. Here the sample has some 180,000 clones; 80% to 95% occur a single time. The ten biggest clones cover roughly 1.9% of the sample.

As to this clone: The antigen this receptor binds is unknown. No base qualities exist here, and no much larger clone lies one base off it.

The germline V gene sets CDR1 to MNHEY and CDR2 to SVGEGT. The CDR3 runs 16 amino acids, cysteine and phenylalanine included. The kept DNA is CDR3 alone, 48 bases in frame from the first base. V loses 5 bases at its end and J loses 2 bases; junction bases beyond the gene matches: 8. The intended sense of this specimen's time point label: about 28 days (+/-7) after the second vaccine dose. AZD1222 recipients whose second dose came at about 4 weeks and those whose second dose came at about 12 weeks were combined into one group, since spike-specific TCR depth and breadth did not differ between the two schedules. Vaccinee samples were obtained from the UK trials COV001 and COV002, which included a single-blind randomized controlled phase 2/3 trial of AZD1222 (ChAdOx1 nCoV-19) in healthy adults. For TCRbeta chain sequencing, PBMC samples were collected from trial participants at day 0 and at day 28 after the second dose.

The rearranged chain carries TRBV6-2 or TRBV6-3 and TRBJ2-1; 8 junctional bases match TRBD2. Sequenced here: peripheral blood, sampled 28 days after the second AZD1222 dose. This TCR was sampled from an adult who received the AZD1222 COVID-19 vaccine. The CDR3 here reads CASSLRSGGPYNEQFF. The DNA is TGTGCCAGCAGTCTACGGAGCGGGGGCCCCTACAATGAGCAGTTCTTC.